The subject of this entry is one T cell receptor beta chain. The data stem from a study of cytomegalovirus exposure and HLA in healthy donors. The table came from immunoSEQ multiplex PCR; TCRdb's copy has only in-frame clones and leaves some out. The repertoire holds about 200,000 clones, with 86% as singletons. V was pared by 3 bases and J by 2 bases, with 13 bases between. The CDR3 loop spans 15 amino acids. Germline CDR1 and CDR2: SEHNR and FQNEAQ (reference sequence). The donors were part of the validation cohort of roughly 110 subjects. That cohort was separate from the first cohort, which comprised 666 subjects.

This clonotype was sampled from a woman aged 18-29 years in good health and CMV-seronegative. Specimen: PBMCs. V gene TRBV7-9 combines with J gene TRBJ1-2; a weak D match, TRBD1 (6 bases). Here the CDR3 reads CASSFDGRGNYGYTF. The CDR3 coding sequence is TGTGCCAGCAGCTTCGATGGGAGGGGGAACTATGGCTACACCTTC.